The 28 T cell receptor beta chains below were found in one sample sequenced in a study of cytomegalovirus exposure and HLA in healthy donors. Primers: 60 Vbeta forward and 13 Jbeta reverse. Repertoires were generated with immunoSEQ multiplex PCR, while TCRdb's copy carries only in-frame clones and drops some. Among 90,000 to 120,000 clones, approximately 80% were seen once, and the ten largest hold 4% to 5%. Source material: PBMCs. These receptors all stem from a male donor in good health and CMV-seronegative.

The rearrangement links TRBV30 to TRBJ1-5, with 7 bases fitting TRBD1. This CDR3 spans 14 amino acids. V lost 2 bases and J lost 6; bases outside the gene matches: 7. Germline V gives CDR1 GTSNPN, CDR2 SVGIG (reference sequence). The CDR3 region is CAWSTGDGAQPQHF. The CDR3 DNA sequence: TGTGCCTGGAGTACAGGGGATGGTGCTCAGCCCCAGCATTTT.

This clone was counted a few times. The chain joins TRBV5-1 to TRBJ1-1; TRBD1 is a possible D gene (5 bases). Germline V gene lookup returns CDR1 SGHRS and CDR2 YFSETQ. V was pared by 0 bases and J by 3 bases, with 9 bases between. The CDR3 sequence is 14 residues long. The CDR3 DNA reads TGCGCCAGCAGCTTGGGGGGGGTAGACACTGAAGCTTTCTTT. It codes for CASSLGGVDTEAFF.

The CDR3 spells CASSIQISNYGYTF. The CDR3 DNA is TGTGCCAGTAGTATTCAGATATCTAACTATGGCTACACCTTC. The genes are TRBV19 and TRBJ1-2; D not certain. Trimming removed 3 bases at V and 0 bases at J, with 8 bases between. Germline V gene lookup returns CDR1 LNHDA and CDR2 SQIVND (reference sequence). CDR3 size: 14 residues.

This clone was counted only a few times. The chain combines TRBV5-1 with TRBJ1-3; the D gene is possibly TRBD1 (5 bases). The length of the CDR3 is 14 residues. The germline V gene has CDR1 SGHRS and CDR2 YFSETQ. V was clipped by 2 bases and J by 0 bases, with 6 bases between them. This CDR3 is CASSFDSSGNTIYF. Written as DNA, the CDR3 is TGCGCCAGCAGCTTTGACAGCTCTGGAAACACCATATATTTT. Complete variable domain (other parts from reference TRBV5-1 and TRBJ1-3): KAGVTQTPRYLIKTRGQQVTLSCSPISGHRSVSWYQQTPGQGLQFLFEYFSETQRNKGNFPGRFSGRQFSNSRSEMNVSTLELGDSALYLCASSFDSSGNTIYFGEGSWLTVV.

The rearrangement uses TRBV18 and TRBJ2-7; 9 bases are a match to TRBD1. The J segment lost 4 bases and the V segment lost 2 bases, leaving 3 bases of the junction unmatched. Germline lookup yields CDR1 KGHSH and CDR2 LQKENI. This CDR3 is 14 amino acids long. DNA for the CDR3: TGTGCCAGCTCACCAGTGACAGGGGGGTACGAGCAGTACTTC. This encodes CASSPVTGGYEQYF.

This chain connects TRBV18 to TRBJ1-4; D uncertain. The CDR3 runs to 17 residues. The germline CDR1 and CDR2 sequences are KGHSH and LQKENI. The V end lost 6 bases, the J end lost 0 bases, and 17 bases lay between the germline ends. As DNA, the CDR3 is TGTGCCAGCTCCCTGGTTTCCGAGGGCCCAACTAATGAAAAACTGTTTTTT. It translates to CASSLVSEGPTNEKLFF.

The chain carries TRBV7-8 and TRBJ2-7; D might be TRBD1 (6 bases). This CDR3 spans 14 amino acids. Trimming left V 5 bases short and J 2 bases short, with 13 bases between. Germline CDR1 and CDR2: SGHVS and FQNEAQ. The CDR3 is CASSVKQGPYEQYF. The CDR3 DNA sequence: TGTGCCAGCAGCGTCAAACAGGGACCCTACGAGCAGTACTTC.

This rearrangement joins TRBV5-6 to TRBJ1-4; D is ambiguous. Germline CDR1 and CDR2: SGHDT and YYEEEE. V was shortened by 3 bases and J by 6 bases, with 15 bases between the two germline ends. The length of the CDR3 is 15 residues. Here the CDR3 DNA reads TGTGCCAGCAGCTCCCCAAATATCCGAGATGAAAAACTGTTTTTT. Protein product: CASSSPNIRDEKLFF.

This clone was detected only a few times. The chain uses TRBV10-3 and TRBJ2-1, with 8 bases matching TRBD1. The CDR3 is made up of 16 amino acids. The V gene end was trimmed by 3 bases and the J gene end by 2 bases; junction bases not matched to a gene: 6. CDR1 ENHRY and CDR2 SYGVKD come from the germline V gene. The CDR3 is CAISDGRDRTYNEQFF. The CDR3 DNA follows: TGTGCCATCAGTGACGGTAGGGACAGGACCTACAATGAGCAGTTCTTC.

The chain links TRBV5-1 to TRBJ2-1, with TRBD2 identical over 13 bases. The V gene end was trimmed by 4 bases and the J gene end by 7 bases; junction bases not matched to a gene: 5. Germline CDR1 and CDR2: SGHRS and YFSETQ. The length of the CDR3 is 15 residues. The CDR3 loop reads CASSILAGGPNEQFF. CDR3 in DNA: TGCGCCAGCAGCATACTAGCGGGAGGGCCGAATGAGCAGTTCTTC.

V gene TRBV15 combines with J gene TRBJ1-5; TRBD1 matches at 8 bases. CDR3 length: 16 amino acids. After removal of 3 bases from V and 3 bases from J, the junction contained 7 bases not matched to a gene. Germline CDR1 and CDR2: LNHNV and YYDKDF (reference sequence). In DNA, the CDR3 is TGTGCCACCAGCAGCGGGGGGACAGGCTTCAATCAGCCCCAGCATTTT. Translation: CATSSGGTGFNQPQHF.

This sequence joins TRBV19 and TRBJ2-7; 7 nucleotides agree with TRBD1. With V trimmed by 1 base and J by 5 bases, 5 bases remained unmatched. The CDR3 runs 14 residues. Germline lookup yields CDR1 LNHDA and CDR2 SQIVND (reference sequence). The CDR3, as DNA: TGTGCCAGTAGTATAGGGCACAGGGGCGACGAGCAGTACTTC. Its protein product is CASSIGHRGDEQYF.

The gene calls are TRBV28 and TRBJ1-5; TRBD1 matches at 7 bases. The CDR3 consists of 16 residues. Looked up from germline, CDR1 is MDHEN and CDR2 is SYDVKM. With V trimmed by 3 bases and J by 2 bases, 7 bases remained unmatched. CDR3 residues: CASSFTGDPRNQPQHF. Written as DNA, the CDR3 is TGTGCCAGCAGTTTCACAGGGGACCCCCGCAATCAGCCCCAGCATTTT.

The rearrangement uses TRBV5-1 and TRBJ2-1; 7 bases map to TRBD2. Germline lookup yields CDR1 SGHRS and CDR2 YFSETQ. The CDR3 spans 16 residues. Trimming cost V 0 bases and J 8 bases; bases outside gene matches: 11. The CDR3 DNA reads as TGCGCCAGCAGCTTGGGGCCTAGCGGAAGAGACTATGAGCAGTTCTTC. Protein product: CASSLGPSGRDYEQFF.

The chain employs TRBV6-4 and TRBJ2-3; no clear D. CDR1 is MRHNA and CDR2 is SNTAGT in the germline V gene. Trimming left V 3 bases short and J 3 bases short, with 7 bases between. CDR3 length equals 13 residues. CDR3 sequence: CASSEKETDTQYF. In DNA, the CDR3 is TGTGCCAGCAGTGAAAAGGAGACAGATACGCAGTATTTT.

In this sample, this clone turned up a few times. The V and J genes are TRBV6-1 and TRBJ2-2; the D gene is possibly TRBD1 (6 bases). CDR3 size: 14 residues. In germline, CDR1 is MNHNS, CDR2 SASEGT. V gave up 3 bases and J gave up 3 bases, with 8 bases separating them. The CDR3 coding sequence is TGTGCCAGCAGTGACAGGGGCTACACCGGGGAGCTGTTTTTT. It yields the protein CASSDRGYTGELFF.

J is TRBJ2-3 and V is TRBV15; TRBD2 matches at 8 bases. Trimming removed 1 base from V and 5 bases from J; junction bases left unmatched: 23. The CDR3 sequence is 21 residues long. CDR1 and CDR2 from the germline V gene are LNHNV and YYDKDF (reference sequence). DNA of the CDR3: TGTGCCACCAGCAGAGGGGTGGCTAGTCTAGCGGGTCCCAAGGGGGAAGATACGCAGTATTTT. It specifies CATSRGVASLAGPKGEDTQYF. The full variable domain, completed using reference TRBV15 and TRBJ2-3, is DAMVIQNPRYQVTQFGKPVTLSCSQTLNHNVMYWYQQKSSQAPKLLFHYYDKDFNNEADTPDNFQSRRPNTSFCFLDIRSPGLGDTAMYLCATSRGVASLAGPKGEDTQYFGPGTRLTVL.

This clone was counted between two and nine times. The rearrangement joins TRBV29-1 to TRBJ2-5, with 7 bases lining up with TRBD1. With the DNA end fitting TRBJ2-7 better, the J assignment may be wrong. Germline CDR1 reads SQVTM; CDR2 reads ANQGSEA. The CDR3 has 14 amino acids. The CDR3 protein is CSVRLGGAGDEQYF. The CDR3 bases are TGCAGCGTCCGATTAGGGGGCGCAGGGGACGAGCAGTACTTC.

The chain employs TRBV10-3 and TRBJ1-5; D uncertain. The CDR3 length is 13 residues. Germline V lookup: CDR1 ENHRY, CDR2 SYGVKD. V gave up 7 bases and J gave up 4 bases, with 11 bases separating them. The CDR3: CAIKGVENQPQHF. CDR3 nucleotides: TGTGCCATCAAGGGAGTGGAGAATCAGCCCCAGCATTTT.

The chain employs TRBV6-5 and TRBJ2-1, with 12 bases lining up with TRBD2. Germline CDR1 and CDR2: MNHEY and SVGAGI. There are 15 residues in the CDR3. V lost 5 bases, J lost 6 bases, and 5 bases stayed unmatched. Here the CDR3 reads CASSPEGLAGNEQFF. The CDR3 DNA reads TGTGCCAGCAGTCCCGAGGGACTAGCGGGCAATGAGCAGTTCTTC.

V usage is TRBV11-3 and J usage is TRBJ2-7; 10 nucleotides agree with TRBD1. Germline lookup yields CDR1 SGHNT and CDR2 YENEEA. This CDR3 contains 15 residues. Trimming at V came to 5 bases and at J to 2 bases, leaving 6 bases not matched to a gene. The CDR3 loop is CASSRGQGTPYEQYF. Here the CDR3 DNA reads TGTGCCAGCAGCCGGGGACAGGGGACACCCTACGAGCAGTACTTC.

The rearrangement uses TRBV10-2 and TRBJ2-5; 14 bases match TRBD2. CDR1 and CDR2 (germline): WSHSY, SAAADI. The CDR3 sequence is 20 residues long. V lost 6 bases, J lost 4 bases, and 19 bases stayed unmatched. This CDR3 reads CASRGLAGVATSGRIETQYF. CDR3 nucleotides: TGCGCCAGCAGGGGACTAGCGGGAGTGGCTACTAGCGGGAGAATAGAGACCCAGTACTTC.

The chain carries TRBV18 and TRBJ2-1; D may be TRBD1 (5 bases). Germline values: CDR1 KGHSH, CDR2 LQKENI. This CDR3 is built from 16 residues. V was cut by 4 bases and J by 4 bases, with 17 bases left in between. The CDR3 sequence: CASSRRLSDRYNEQFF. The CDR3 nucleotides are TGTGCCAGCTCACGCAGACTGTCTGACAGATACAATGAGCAGTTCTTC.

The CDR3 DNA reads TGTGCCAGCAGTAAACAGGGGGCGAGGAACACTGAAGCTTTCTTT. Translated: CASSKQGARNTEAFF. The chain is built from TRBV14 and TRBJ1-1; 9 bases are shared with TRBD1. Germline-derived CDR1 and CDR2 are SGHDN and FVKESK. The CDR3 is 15 residues long. The ends lost 6 bases at V and 1 base at J; junction bases unmatched: 6.

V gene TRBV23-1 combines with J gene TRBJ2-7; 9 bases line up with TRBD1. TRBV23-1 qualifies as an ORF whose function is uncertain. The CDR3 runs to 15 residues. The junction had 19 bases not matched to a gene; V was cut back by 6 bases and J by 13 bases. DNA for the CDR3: TGCGCCAGCAGCCACGCTCCCGGCGACAGGGGGATGTGTTACTTC. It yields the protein CASSHAPGDRGMCYF.

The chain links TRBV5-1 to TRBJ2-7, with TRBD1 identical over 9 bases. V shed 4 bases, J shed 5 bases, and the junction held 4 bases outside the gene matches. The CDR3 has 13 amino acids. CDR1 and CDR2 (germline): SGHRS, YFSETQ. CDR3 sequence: CASSIGTGNEQYF. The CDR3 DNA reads TGCGCCAGCAGCATTGGGACAGGGAACGAGCAGTACTTC.

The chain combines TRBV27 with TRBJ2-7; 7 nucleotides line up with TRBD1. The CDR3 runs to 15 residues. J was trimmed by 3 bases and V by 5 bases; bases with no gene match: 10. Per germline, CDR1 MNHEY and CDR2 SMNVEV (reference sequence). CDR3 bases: TGTGCCAGCAGTCGACGGGGACAGTCAAACTACGAGCAGTACTTC. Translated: CASSRRGQSNYEQYF.

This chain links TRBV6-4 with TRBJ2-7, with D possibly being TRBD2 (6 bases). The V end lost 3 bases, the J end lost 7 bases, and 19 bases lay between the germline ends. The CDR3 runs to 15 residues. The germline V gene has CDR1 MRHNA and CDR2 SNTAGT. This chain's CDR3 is CASSESPGLPSEQYF. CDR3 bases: TGTGCCAGCAGTGAGTCGCCGGGACTCCCGTCGGAGCAGTACTTC.